Listed here are 25 T cell receptor beta chains from one sample, sequenced in a study of tumor-infiltrating lymphocytes in oesophageal squamous cell carcinoma. TCRdb independently ran MiXCR on the PCR reads; one entry per CDR3 protein. The sample carries fewer than 11,000 distinct CDR3 sequences, approximately 59% recorded once. Sequences were obtained from esophageal tumor tissue. The receptors were gathered from a female donor with esophageal squamous cell carcinoma.

The chain combines TRBV7-3 with TRBJ2-5; no definite D call. Trimming removed 0 bases from V and 0 bases from J, with 11 bases in between. This CDR3 spans 16 amino acids. Germline V gene lookup returns CDR1 SGHTA and CDR2 FQGTGA. DNA for the CDR3: TGTGCCAGCAGCTTAACGGGCCCCAGGAACCAAGAGACCCAGTACTTC. Its translation: CASSLTGPRNQETQYF.

The V call is TRBV10-3, the J call TRBJ2-4; 7 bases match TRBD2. Gene TRBJ2-1 matches the end of the DNA better, so the J call may be wrong. The germline V gene has CDR1 ENHRY and CDR2 SYGVKD. CDR3 length: 16 residues. The CDR3 DNA reads as TGTGCCATCAGTGAGTCGATGGCGGGAGACTACAATGAGCAGTTCTTC. Translation gives CAISESMAGDYNEQFF.

The chain employs TRBV7-8 and TRBJ1-3, with TRBD1 matching 9 bases. Trimming cost V 5 bases and J 4 bases; bases outside gene matches: 6. CDR1 and CDR2 from the germline V gene are SGHVS and FQNEAQ. The CDR3 extends over 15 amino acids. The CDR3: CASSLGTGSGNTIYF. For the CDR3, the DNA is TGTGCCAGCAGCCTGGGGACAGGGTCGGGAAACACCATATATTTT. Looking up the rest from reference TRBV7-8 and TRBJ1-3 gives the full variable domain: GAGVSQSPRYKVAKRGQDVALRCDPISGHVSLFWYQQALGQGPEFLTYFQNEAQLDKSGLPSDRFFAERPEGSVSTLKIQRTQQEDSAVYLCASSLGTGSGNTIYFGEGSWLTVV.

CDR3 DNA: TGTGCCAGCAGCTTAATGGGGGACAAAAACATTCAGTACTTC. Amino acids: CASSLMGDKNIQYF. This chain connects TRBV7-4 to TRBJ2-4; D could derive from TRBD1 or TRBD2 (5 bases each). The CDR3 runs 14 residues. Trimming left V 2 bases short and J 3 bases short, with 8 bases between. Germline CDR1 and CDR2: SGHVT and SQSDAQ.

This clonotype has ten or more counts. The chain links TRBV7-2 to TRBJ2-1, with TRBD1 matching 9 bases. With the DNA end fitting TRBJ2-7 better, the J assignment may be wrong. The CDR3 length is 17 residues. Germline-derived CDR1 and CDR2 are SGHTA and FQGNSA. The CDR3: CASSLGTGVGAYNEQYF. CDR3 in DNA: TGTGCCAGCAGCTTAGGGACAGGGGTCGGGGCCTACAATGAGCAGTACTTC.

This sequence joins TRBV10-3 and TRBJ2-1, with 11 bases fitting TRBD2. The J call may be faulty, since TRBJ2-7 better matches the DNA end. The CDR3 contains 14 residues. Looked up from germline, CDR1 is ENHRY and CDR2 is SYGVKD. The CDR3 here is CAISKTGLADEQYF. In nucleotides, the CDR3 is TGTGCCATCAGTAAGACGGGACTAGCGGACGAGCAGTACTTC.

This chain connects TRBV28 to TRBJ2-1; D gene ambiguous. CDR1 and CDR2 from the germline V gene are MDHEN and SYDVKM. This CDR3 contains 11 residues. Trimming took off 8 bases at V and 8 bases at J, with 10 bases between the two ends. The CDR3 nucleotides read TGTGCCAGCGGACGCTTGGATGAGCAGTTCTTC. Protein: CASGRLDEQFF.

The chain has TRBV28 and TRBJ2-3; no clear D. Germline values: CDR1 MDHEN, CDR2 SYDVKM. Trimming took off 10 bases at V and 8 bases at J, with 22 bases between the two ends. CDR3 length: 14 amino acids. The CDR3: CATLVSEVVGTQYF. Written as DNA, the CDR3 is TGTGCCACCCTAGTCTCCGAGGTTGTGGGTACGCAGTATTTT.

This clonotype was recorded a few times. This rearrangement joins TRBV7-6 to TRBJ2-1; no firm D call. The DNA end is more similar to TRBJ2-7, so the J call may be wrong. CDR1 SGHVS and CDR2 FNYEAQ come from the germline V gene. The CDR3 covers 14 residues. The CDR3 sequence: CASSPQMGGHEQYF. CDR3 in DNA: TGTGCCAGCAGCCCTCAGATGGGCGGACACGAGCAGTACTTC.

Note on this clonotype: In this CDR3 the conserved last residue, phenylalanine or tryptophan, is missing, so a read error is likely. It is unclear where the CDR3 begins or ends on the DNA, so no DNA is shown, and the CDR3 is as TCRdb lists it. J is TRBJ2-1 and V is TRBV7-2; the table's TRBD1 call for D was not verified on the DNA. Termini included, the CDR3 measures 18 amino acids. Per the germline V gene, CDR1 is SGHTA and CDR2 is FQGNSA. CDR3 in amino acids: CASSPDRAEAKNIQYFGA.

This clonotype appeared a few times. The V gene is TRBV7-6, the J gene TRBJ2-7, with 9 bases aligning to TRBD1. The J call is uncertain, as TRBJ2-5 better fits the DNA end. Per the germline V gene, CDR1 is SGHVS and CDR2 is FNYEAQ. This CDR3 spans 12 amino acids. The CDR3 DNA reads as TGTGCCAGCAAGGACAGGGGAGAGACCCAGTACTTC. Translated: CASKDRGETQYF.

The CDR3 bases are TGTGCCAGCAGCCCGTCCCGGGACAGGGTAGCCACGCAGTATTTT. It specifies CASSPSRDRVATQYF. The chain carries TRBV7-6 and TRBJ2-7; 9 bases fit TRBD1. The J call may be mistaken, given a closer DNA end match to TRBJ2-3. Per the germline V gene, CDR1 is SGHVS and CDR2 is FNYEAQ. The CDR3 spans 15 residues.

The V gene is TRBV28, the J gene TRBJ2-3, with 8 bases lining up with TRBD2. The germline CDR1 and CDR2 sequences are MDHEN and SYDVKM. V lost 5 bases, J lost 6 bases, and 4 bases stayed unmatched. CDR3 length: 13 amino acids. CDR3 sequence: CASSLPGGDTQYF. CDR3 coding DNA: TGTGCCAGCAGTCTCCCGGGGGGGGATACGCAGTATTTT.

The chain is built from TRBV12-3 or TRBV12-4 and TRBJ1-2; possibly TRBD1 for D (5 bases). This CDR3 is built from 14 residues. Trimming removed 2 bases from V and 4 bases from J, with 11 bases in between. The CDR3 region has the DNA TGTGCCAGCAGTTTAAAGGGGACTTTCTATGGCTACACCTTC. Protein product: CASSLKGTFYGYTF.

The genes are TRBV7-6 and TRBJ2-1; D gene unclear. The assigned J gene may be wrong: the sequence end matches TRBJ2-7 better. The CDR3 totals 11 residues. From germline, CDR1 is SGHVS and CDR2 FNYEAQ. CDR3 bases: TGTGCCAGCAGCCCATTGAATGAGCAGTACTTC. Translation: CASSPLNEQYF.

The rearrangement uses TRBV27 and TRBJ2-5, with TRBD1 as a possible D gene (5 bases). The end of the DNA fits TRBJ2-7 better, so the J call may be wrong. Germline V CDR1 and CDR2: MNHEY, SMNVEV (reference sequence). CDR3 length: 15 amino acids. CDR3 in amino acids: CASSFRGLLTYEQYF. The CDR3 DNA reads as TGTGCCAGCAGTTTTAGGGGATTACTTACCTACGAGCAGTACTTC.

The J gene is TRBJ2-3, the V gene TRBV7-6, with D perhaps matching TRBD1 or TRBD2 (5 bases each). Trimming took 4 bases from V and 0 from J, leaving 11 bases between them. Germline values: CDR1 SGHVS, CDR2 FNYEAQ. The CDR3 spans 15 residues. The CDR3 is CASSSAGRSTDTQYF. The CDR3 nucleotides are TGTGCCAGCAGCTCCGCAGGGAGAAGCACAGATACGCAGTATTTT.

This clonotype has more than one count but fewer than ten. This sequence joins TRBV7-2 and TRBJ2-5; TRBD2 is a possible D gene (5 bases). V was pared by 5 bases and J by 5 bases, with 21 bases between. The CDR3 has 16 residues. Per germline, CDR1 SGHTA and CDR2 FQGNSA. In DNA, the CDR3 is TGTGCCAGCAGCCATTATGAAGGACTTCCCGGGGAGACCCAGTACTTC. Protein sequence: CASSHYEGLPGETQYF.

CDR3 DNA sequence: TGTGCCAGCAGAACGGGAACGAACACCGGGGAGCTGTTTTTT. Protein sequence: CASRTGTNTGELFF. The V gene is TRBV6-5, the J gene TRBJ2-2; tentative D call: TRBD2 (5 bases). Germline CDR1 MNHEY, CDR2 SVGAGI. Between the trimmed V and J ends, which lost 6 bases and 0 bases, there was a span of 8 bases. The CDR3 totals 14 residues.

There are a few counts of this clonotype. The CDR3 DNA reads TGTGCCAGCAGCCCAAACCGTGGGACAGGGGGCTTTGGGAATGAGCAGTTCTTC. Encoded protein: CASSPNRGTGGFGNEQFF. The chain couples TRBV7-9 to TRBJ2-7; 12 bases fit TRBD1. Near its end, the DNA agrees better with TRBJ2-1, so the J call may be wrong. Germline V gene lookup returns CDR1 SEHNR and CDR2 FQNEAQ (reference sequence). The CDR3 contains 18 residues.

This sequence joins TRBV7-6 and TRBJ2-3, with 7 bases identical to TRBD1. The end of the DNA is better explained by TRBJ2-5, so the J call may be wrong. The CDR3 runs to 15 residues. From germline, CDR1 is SGHVS and CDR2 FNYEAQ. CDR3 protein: CASSPTGAGGETQYF. The CDR3 bases are TGTGCCAGCAGCCCCACTGGTGCAGGGGGTGAGACCCAGTACTTC.

The sample holds many counts of this clonotype. V is TRBV5-1 and J is TRBJ2-3, with unresolved D. The CDR3 totals 13 residues. V lost 1 base and J lost 0, with 3 bases in between. CDR1 SGHRS and CDR2 YFSETQ come from the germline V gene. Here the CDR3 reads CASSLSSTDTQYF. The DNA for the CDR3 is TGCGCCAGCAGCTTGAGTAGCACAGATACGCAGTATTTT.

The genes are TRBV7-2 and TRBJ2-5, with 7 bases matching TRBD1. V shed 3 bases, J shed 11 bases, and the junction held 9 bases outside the gene matches. The CDR3 runs to 13 residues. Germline V lookup: CDR1 SGHTA, CDR2 FQGNSA. CDR3 bases: TGTGCCAGCAGCTTGGACAGGCAGGCTGAGCAGTACTTC. Encoded protein: CASSLDRQAEQYF.

V gene TRBV28 combines with J gene TRBJ2-3; a weak D match, TRBD1 (7 bases). Germline loops: CDR1 MDHEN, CDR2 SYDVKM. The CDR3 length is 17 residues. Trimming took 2 bases from V and 1 from J, leaving 16 bases between them. The CDR3 sequence is CASSLQGGGTGTDTQYF. CDR3 sequence (DNA): TGTGCCAGCAGTTTACAGGGGGGCGGGACGGGCACAGATACGCAGTATTTT. The whole variable domain, remainder taken from reference TRBV28 and TRBJ2-3, is DVKVTQSSRYLVKRTGEKVFLECVQDMDHENMFWYRQDPGLGLRLIYFSYDVKMKEKGDIPEGYSVSREKKERFSLILESASTNQTSMYLCASSLQGGGTGTDTQYFGPGTRLTVL.

This clonotype has at least ten counts. The genes are TRBV9 and TRBJ2-2, with D possibly being TRBD1 (6 bases). V lost 0 bases and J 9 bases, leaving 6 bases between the germline ends. The CDR3 length is 12 residues. Germline assignment: CDR1 SGDLS and CDR2 YYNGEE. CDR3: CASSVGGRELFF. Written as DNA, the CDR3 is TGTGCCAGCAGCGTAGGGGGGCGGGAGCTGTTTTTT. Full variable domain (outside the CDR3, taken from reference TRBV9 and TRBJ2-2): DSGVTQTPKHLITATGQRVTLRCSPRSGDLSVYWYQQSLDQGLQFLIQYYNGEERAKGNILERFSAQQFPDLHSELNLSSLELGDSALYFCASSVGGRELFFGEGSRLTVL.